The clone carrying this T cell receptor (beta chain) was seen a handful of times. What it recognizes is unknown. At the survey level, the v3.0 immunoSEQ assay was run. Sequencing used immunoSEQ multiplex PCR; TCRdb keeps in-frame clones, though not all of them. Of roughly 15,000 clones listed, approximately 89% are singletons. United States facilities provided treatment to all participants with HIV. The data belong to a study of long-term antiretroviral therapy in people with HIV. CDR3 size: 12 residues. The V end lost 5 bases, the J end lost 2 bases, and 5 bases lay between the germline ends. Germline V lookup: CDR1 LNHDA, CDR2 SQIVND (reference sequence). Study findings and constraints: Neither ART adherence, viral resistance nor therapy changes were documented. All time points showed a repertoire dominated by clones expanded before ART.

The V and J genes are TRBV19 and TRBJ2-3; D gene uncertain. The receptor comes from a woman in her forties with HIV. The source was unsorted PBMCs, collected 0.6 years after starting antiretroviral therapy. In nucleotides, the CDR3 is TGTGCCAGTAGTCTCGACACAGATACGCAGTATTTT. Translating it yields CASSLDTDTQYF. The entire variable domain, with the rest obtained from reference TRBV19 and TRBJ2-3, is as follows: DGGITQSPKYLFRKEGQNVTLSCEQNLNHDAMYWYRQDPGQGLRLIYYSQIVNDFQKGDIAEGYSVSREKKESFPLTVTSAQKNPTAFYLCASSLDTDTQYFGPGTRLTVL.